One sample yielded the 6 T cell receptor beta chains listed below, sequenced in a study of identical twins. TCRdb recomputed calls from the 5' RACE reads with MiXCR, one row per CDR3 protein. The sample lists about 200,000 distinct CDR3 sequences; under 10% were seen once. The same sample was also used in a study of yellow fever vaccine responses in identical twins.

Sequencing was carried out using memory (CD45RO+) T cells sorted from blood. These receptors were obtained from a woman aged 18-35 years in good health.

The chain employs TRBV6-2 or TRBV6-3 and TRBJ2-7; a weak D match, TRBD2 (5 bases). Trimming removed 5 bases at V and 6 bases at J, with 11 bases between. Germline lookup yields CDR1 MNHEY and CDR2 SVGEGT. This CDR3 contains 12 residues. CDR3 nucleotides: TGTGCCAGCAGTACGGACTTCCCCGAGCAGTACTTC. It yields the protein CASSTDFPEQYF.

The V gene is TRBV6-1, the J gene TRBJ1-1, with D perhaps matching TRBD1 (6 bases). V shed 6 bases and J shed 4 bases, with 15 bases lying between them. The CDR3 is 14 residues long. CDR1 is MNHNS and CDR2 is SASEGT in the germline V gene. The CDR3 spells CASRKRGAVTEAFF. The CDR3 DNA follows: TGTGCCAGCAGAAAGCGGGGGGCGGTCACTGAAGCTTTCTTT.

This clonotype was observed many times. V is TRBV7-8 and J is TRBJ1-5, with no clear D. Germline lookup yields CDR1 SGHVS and CDR2 FQNEAQ. V was shortened by 3 bases and J by 2 bases, with 20 bases between the two germline ends. The CDR3 is made up of 18 amino acids. CDR3 in amino acids: CASSLTTVFGVGNQPQHF. DNA of the CDR3: TGTGCCAGCAGCTTGACTACGGTTTTTGGAGTAGGCAATCAGCCCCAGCATTTT.

This clonotype appeared many times. The chain has TRBV5-1 and TRBJ2-5; 9 bases agree with TRBD2. CDR3 length equals 14 residues. With V trimmed by 6 bases and J by 1 base, 4 bases remained unmatched. Germline values: CDR1 SGHRS, CDR2 YFSETQ. CDR3 nucleotides: TGCGCCAGCACTCTAGCGGGAAGCCAAGAGACCCAGTACTTC. Its translation: CASTLAGSQETQYF.

In its sample, this clonotype was seen a few times. The chain couples TRBV25-1 to TRBJ2-5, with TRBD1 matching over 10 bases. J lost 2 bases, V lost 10 bases, and 10 bases had no gene match. Germline loops: CDR1 MGHDK, CDR2 SYGVNS. The CDR3 extends over 15 amino acids. The CDR3 region has the DNA TGTGCCACCGCTAAACCGGGACAGGGGCAAGAGACCCAGTACTTC. It is translated as CATAKPGQGQETQYF.

This clonotype was observed once. The chain uses TRBV7-3 and TRBJ1-1; TRBD1 is a possible D gene (5 bases). Trimming stripped 1 base from V and 3 bases from J, with 9 bases between. The CDR3 is 14 residues long. CDR1 and CDR2 from the germline V gene are SGHTA and FQGTGA. The CDR3: CASSLIGRDTEAFF. The CDR3 nucleotides read TGTGCCAGCAGCTTAATAGGCAGGGACACTGAAGCTTTCTTT.